This T cell receptor (beta chain) is from a study of blood T cell repertoires in COVID-19. Looking at the study overall: Either two negative PCRs, clearance, or symptom resolution qualified Cohort 3 donors as recovered. The United States, Italy and Spain supplied acute and convalescent COVID-19 samples. The cDNA or gDNA used as material had been derived from T cells, B-cell-depleted T cells, or PBMCs.

Sequenced by immunoSEQ multiplex PCR; TCRdb stores in-frame clones only, minus some. The table lists 200,000 to 250,000 clones, approximately 87% of them singletons. In terms of age and location, participants ranged from roughly 18 to 89 years and lived in 24 US areas. There are many counts of this clone. This TCR came from a woman aged 45-60 years in a cohort exposed to, infected with or recovered from COVID-19 (not recorded which). Sequencing was carried out using PBMCs or T cells enriched from blood (not recorded which).

The CDR3 spells CASRRGGGKAGELFF. Written as DNA, the CDR3 is TGTGCCAGCAGAAGAGGCGGGGGCAAGGCGGGGGAGCTGTTTTTT. The rearrangement joins TRBV9 to TRBJ2-2; possibly TRBD2 for D (7 bases). V lost 5 bases to trimming and J lost 8 bases, with 19 bases between them. This CDR3 has 15 residues. Germline V gene sequence: CDR1 SGDLS, CDR2 YYNGEE.